What follows are 6 T cell receptor beta chains derived from one specimen sequenced in a study of T cells after yellow fever vaccination. TCRdb re-called the 5' RACE reads through MiXCR, storing one row per CDR3 protein. Of over 300,000 distinct CDR3 sequences in the sample, approximately 3.9% were seen once. This specimen was PBMCs, taken on the day of the yellow fever booster vaccination. Receptors originate from a man younger than 35 who received the YFV17D yellow fever vaccine.

This clonotype has a count of ten or more. The genes are TRBV6-2 or TRBV6-3 and TRBJ2-7, with D possibly called TRBD1 or TRBD2 (6 bases each). CDR1 is MNHEY and CDR2 is SVGEGT in the germline V gene. The length of the CDR3 is 14 residues. The V end lost 6 bases, the J end lost 1 base, and 13 bases lay between the germline ends. CDR3 loop: CASRPEGGSYEQYF. The DNA of the CDR3 is TGTGCCAGCAGGCCAGAGGGGGGTTCCTACGAGCAGTACTTC.

This clonotype was observed many times. This chain connects TRBV29-1 to TRBJ2-1; possibly TRBD2 for D (6 bases). V lost 4 bases, J lost 0 bases, and 13 bases lay in between. Germline V gives CDR1 SQVTM, CDR2 ANQGSEA. The CDR3 length is 15 residues. For the CDR3, the DNA is TGCAGCGTTGTAGGCGGGGTGAGCTCCTACAATGAGCAGTTCTTC. Translating it yields CSVVGGVSSYNEQFF.

In its sample, this clonotype was seen many times. The chain couples TRBV19 to TRBJ2-7, with D perhaps matching TRBD2 (6 bases). The length of the CDR3 is 15 residues. The ends were cut back, 7 bases at V and 4 bases at J, with 20 bases in the middle. Germline V gives CDR1 LNHDA, CDR2 SQIVND (reference sequence). CDR3 protein: CASKEGKREWYEQYF. The CDR3 DNA is TGTGCCAGTAAGGAGGGAAAACGGGAGTGGTACGAGCAGTACTTC. Full variable domain (missing parts from reference TRBV19 and TRBJ2-7): DGGITQSPKYLFRKEGQNVTLSCEQNLNHDAMYWYRQDPGQGLRLIYYSQIVNDFQKGDIAEGYSVSREKKESFPLTVTSAQKNPTAFYLCASKEGKREWYEQYFGPGTRLTVT.

The CDR3 reads CASSYRTGNYGYTF. In nucleotides, the CDR3 is TGTGCCAGCAGTTACAGGACAGGGAACTATGGCTACACCTTC. J is TRBJ1-2 and V is TRBV6-6; 8 bases are a match to TRBD1. Germline CDR1 and CDR2: MNHNY and SVGAGI (reference sequence). CDR3 length: 14 amino acids. V gave up 2 bases and J gave up 2 bases; unmatched junction bases: 1.

J is TRBJ1-1 and V is TRBV6-1, with D possibly being TRBD1 (5 bases). The CDR3 has 11 residues. Germline CDR1 reads MNHNS; CDR2 reads SASEGT. V was trimmed by 7 bases and J by 6 bases, leaving 9 bases between them. CDR3 in amino acids: CASIGGSEAFF. Written as DNA, the CDR3 is TGTGCCAGCATTGGGGGTTCTGAAGCTTTCTTT.

This clonotype has ten or more counts. V usage is TRBV9 and J usage is TRBJ2-1; 12 nucleotides align to TRBD1. With 4 bases clipped from V and 9 bases from J, the junction kept 8 bases outside the gene matches. The germline CDR1 and CDR2 sequences are SGDLS and YYNGEE. The CDR3 runs to 15 residues. CDR3 nucleotides: TGTGCCAGCAGCTCGGGGGACAGGGGGCGGGTTGAGCAGTTCTTC. Amino acid sequence: CASSSGDRGRVEQFF.